These 30 T cell receptor beta chains came from one sample sequenced in a study of blood T cells in healthy people across ages. Using a J-beta primer mix together with a sample-barcoded 5' primer, a second PCR was run for roughly 7 to 11 cycles. TCRdb processed the 5' RACE reads anew with MiXCR; each CDR3 protein has one entry. The data contain about 970,000 distinct CDR3 sequences, around 54% of them singletons. Sequencing input: blood. The receptors shown here come from a woman in her fifties or sixties in good health.

The chain carries TRBV18 and TRBJ2-2; the D is unclear. This CDR3 contains 14 residues. V was shortened by 2 bases and J by 3 bases, with 7 bases between the two germline ends. Germline V gene lookup returns CDR1 KGHSH and CDR2 LQKENI. The CDR3 loop is CASSPVGDTGELFF. Written as DNA, the CDR3 is TGTGCCAGCTCACCAGTTGGGGACACCGGGGAGCTGTTTTTT.

The V call is TRBV20-1, the J call TRBJ2-3; weak D call: TRBD2 (5 bases). Germline values: CDR1 DFQATT, CDR2 SNEGSKA (reference sequence). There are 14 residues in the CDR3. The V end was cut by 1 base, the J end by 6 bases, with 14 bases between. The CDR3 coding sequence is TGCAGTGCTAGAGCGTTTACGGGATTGGATACGCAGTATTTT. Amino acids: CSARAFTGLDTQYF.

The chain carries TRBV29-1 and TRBJ2-3; D not resolved. CDR1 is SQVTM and CDR2 is ANQGSEA in the germline V gene. This CDR3 spans 12 amino acids. The V end was cut by 1 base, the J end by 4 bases, with 6 bases between. This CDR3 reads CSVEVLADTQYF. The CDR3 region has the DNA TGCAGCGTTGAAGTGTTGGCAGATACGCAGTATTTT.

V usage is TRBV6-2 or TRBV6-3 and J usage is TRBJ2-7; D is uncertain. Germline V CDR1 and CDR2: MNHEY, SVGEGT. Trimming took off 4 bases at V and 7 bases at J, with 20 bases between the two ends. This CDR3 comprises 15 residues. Here the CDR3 reads CASSWGRRASWEQYF. As DNA, the CDR3 is TGTGCCAGCAGTTGGGGAAGAAGGGCCAGTTGGGAGCAGTACTTC.

The chain joins TRBV7-2 to TRBJ2-1, with D maybe TRBD2 (5 bases). The CDR3 covers 14 residues. V lost 0 bases and J lost 4, with 7 bases in between. Per the germline V gene, CDR1 is SGHTA and CDR2 is FQGNSA. In DNA form, the CDR3 reads TGTGCCAGCAGCTTAGCGAGGGTATACAATGAGCAGTTCTTC. Its protein is CASSLARVYNEQFF.

The chain uses TRBV7-2 and TRBJ2-1, with D maybe TRBD2 (6 bases). V shed 5 bases and J shed 10 bases, with 15 bases lying between them. Per germline, CDR1 SGHTA and CDR2 FQGNSA. The CDR3 loop spans 13 amino acids. CDR3 DNA sequence: TGTGCCAGCAGCCCCTTTTATGGGGGGGAGCAGTTCTTC. Its translation is CASSPFYGGEQFF.

This clonotype was seen more than once but under ten times. The chain employs TRBV6-2 or TRBV6-3 and TRBJ2-7, with a possible D match to TRBD1 (6 bases). V gave up 5 bases and J gave up 0 bases, with 17 bases separating them. The CDR3 spans 16 residues. CDR1 and CDR2 from the germline V gene are MNHEY and SVGEGT. Written as DNA, the CDR3 is TGTGCCAGCAGTCCATTGGGTTACAGGGACTCCTACGAGCAGTACTTC. This translates into CASSPLGYRDSYEQYF.

A single count supports this clonotype. Being one base from a much bigger clone, this may be a read error. The CDR3 spells CASSLARACEAFF. The CDR3 nucleotides are TGTGCCAGCAGTTTAGCGCGGGCGTGTGAAGCTTTCTTT. The V gene is TRBV12-3 or TRBV12-4, the J gene TRBJ1-1; D gene unclear. The V end lost 0 bases, the J end lost 7 bases, and 9 bases lay between the germline ends. The CDR3 is 13 residues long.

This clonotype has more than one count but fewer than ten. The chain couples TRBV25-1 to TRBJ2-1; maybe TRBD2 (6 bases). The CDR3 spans 16 residues. Germline loops: CDR1 MGHDK, CDR2 SYGVNS. Trimming pared 4 bases from V and 4 bases from J, leaving 17 bases between. CDR3 sequence: CASSAQRTSRYNEQFF. In DNA form, the CDR3 reads TGTGCCAGCAGTGCGCAGCGTACTAGCCGTTACAATGAGCAGTTCTTC.

The V gene is TRBV27, the J gene TRBJ2-1; D not resolved. This CDR3 has 12 residues. Germline-derived CDR1 and CDR2 are MNHEY and SMNVEV (reference sequence). V lost 2 bases to trimming and J lost 9 bases, with 8 bases between them. The CDR3 reads CASSLIGGEQFF. The CDR3 coding sequence is TGTGCCAGCAGTTTAATCGGTGGTGAGCAGTTCTTC.

The chain joins TRBV28 to TRBJ2-1; D ambiguous. The germline V gene has CDR1 MDHEN and CDR2 SYDVKM. The CDR3 covers 15 residues. With 7 bases removed from V and 3 bases from J, the gap between germline ends came to 16 bases. CDR3 bases: TGTGCCAGCAACAAAAGGAACAGCCGCTACAATGAGCAGTTCTTC. Its translation: CASNKRNSRYNEQFF. The variable domain in full, with the rest retrieved from reference TRBV28 and TRBJ2-1, is DVKVTQSSRYLVKRTGEKVFLECVQDMDHENMFWYRQDPGLGLRLIYFSYDVKMKEKGDIPEGYSVSREKKERFSLILESASTNQTSMYLCASNKRNSRYNEQFFGPGTRLTVL.

V gene TRBV15 combines with J gene TRBJ2-4; D gene ambiguous. The J call is doubtful: the DNA matches TRBJ2-7 better. Germline lookup yields CDR1 LNHNV and CDR2 YYDKDF (reference sequence). This CDR3 spans 13 amino acids. The CDR3 bases are TGTGCCACCAGCAGTAGGTTTTCTGACGAGCAGTACTTC. This codes for CATSSRFSDEQYF.

Written as DNA, the CDR3 is TGTGCCAGCAGTGGGACAGGAGGGAAGGTGGAGACCCAGTACTTC. Protein: CASSGTGGKVETQYF. This rearrangement joins TRBV6-5 to TRBJ2-5; TRBD1 agrees at 8 bases. Germline loops: CDR1 MNHEY, CDR2 SVGAGI. The CDR3 extends over 15 amino acids. J lost 5 bases, V lost 5 bases, and 10 bases had no gene match.

This chain links TRBV29-1 with TRBJ2-1; D may be TRBD1 (6 bases). Trimming removed 7 bases at V and 7 bases at J, with 26 bases between. Germline V gives CDR1 SQVTM, CDR2 ANQGSEA. The CDR3 totals 16 residues. In DNA form, the CDR3 reads TGCAGCGCCGAAGGATTCGGGACACCAAGGATAAATGAGCAGTTCTTC. Translated, it gives CSAEGFGTPRINEQFF.

The chain uses TRBV6-5 and TRBJ2-5; 7 nucleotides align to TRBD1. V shed 6 bases, J shed 1 base, and the junction held 11 bases outside the gene matches. CDR1 and CDR2 from the germline V gene are MNHEY and SVGAGI. The CDR3 spans 16 residues. The DNA for the CDR3 is TGTGCCAGCAGAGCCCGGGACAGCACCTTCCAAGAGACCCAGTACTTC. Amino acids: CASRARDSTFQETQYF.

CDR3 in amino acids: CASSEGLKSETSGRSTYEQYF. Written as DNA, the CDR3 is TGCGCCAGCAGCGAGGGGCTCAAGTCCGAGACTAGCGGCAGGAGCACCTACGAGCAGTACTTC. The chain joins TRBV4-1 to TRBJ2-7; TRBD2 aligns across 9 bases. CDR1 MGHRA and CDR2 YSYEKL come from the germline V gene. Trimming took 5 bases from V and 2 from J; bases not matched to a gene: 25. The CDR3 extends over 21 amino acids.

This chain joins TRBV28 and TRBJ1-2; D call uncertain. The CDR3 consists of 16 residues. CDR1 is MDHEN, CDR2 SYDVKM, per germline. V gave up 1 base and J gave up 4 bases, with 16 bases separating them. CDR3 loop: CASSLLGRYGGYGYTF. As DNA, the CDR3 is TGTGCCAGCAGTTTATTGGGCCGGTACGGAGGCTATGGCTACACCTTC.

In its sample, this clonotype was seen many times. It may be a read error: a sequence one base away is much more abundant. The chain carries TRBV7-2 and TRBJ2-7; 11 nucleotides match TRBD1. Germline V gene data show CDR1 as SGHTA and CDR2 as FQGNSA. V was pared by 5 bases and J by 4 bases, with 4 bases of the junction left unmatched. CDR3 length: 14 amino acids. DNA of the CDR3: TGTGCCAGCAGCGGGGACAGGGGGTTGTACGAGCAGTACTTC. As protein: CASSGDRGLYEQYF.

This chain uses TRBV29-1 with TRBJ2-7; 9 positions match TRBD1. Germline CDR1 reads SQVTM; CDR2 reads ANQGSEA. The CDR3 sequence is 14 residues long. The V and J ends lost 5 bases and 6 bases, in that order; junction bases with no gene match: 11. The CDR3 loop is CSVREAGQGTEQYF. The DNA for the CDR3 is TGCAGCGTTCGGGAGGCAGGACAGGGGACCGAGCAGTACTTC.

The rearrangement links TRBV9 to TRBJ1-2, with no clear D. V dropped 0 bases and J dropped 4 bases, with 10 bases sitting between them. CDR1 is SGDLS, CDR2 YYNGEE, per germline. This CDR3 spans 14 amino acids. Here the CDR3 reads CASSVGLGSYGYTF. The CDR3 DNA reads as TGTGCCAGCAGCGTAGGGCTGGGTAGCTATGGCTACACCTTC.

V and J are TRBV20-1 and TRBJ2-3; 9 bases map to TRBD2. Germline V gene data show CDR1 as DFQATT and CDR2 as SNEGSKA (reference sequence). The CDR3 contains 13 residues. The ends lost 3 bases at V and 6 bases at J; junction bases unmatched: 4. CDR3 sequence (DNA): TGCAGTGCTAGTTTAGCGGGAGTGGATACGCAGTATTTT. As protein: CSASLAGVDTQYF.

The rearrangement links TRBV28 to TRBJ2-7; D is undetermined. V lost 8 bases and J lost 6, with 17 bases in between. Germline V CDR1 and CDR2: MDHEN, SYDVKM. This CDR3 comprises 13 residues. The CDR3 sequence: CASQVGPTGEQYF. Here the CDR3 DNA reads TGTGCCAGCCAAGTTGGCCCAACGGGCGAGCAGTACTTC.

This chain joins TRBV12-3 or TRBV12-4 and TRBJ1-5; possible D gene TRBD1, 5 bases. The CDR3 runs to 13 residues. The ends were cut back, 5 bases at V and 5 bases at J, with 10 bases in the middle. CDR3 nucleotides: TGTGCCAGCAGTCCCGACAGACATCAGCCCCAGCATTTT. As protein: CASSPDRHQPQHF.

CDR3 DNA sequence: TGCAGTGCTAGGTACGGGGGCCGCTACGAGCAGTACTTC. Its translation is CSARYGGRYEQYF. V is TRBV20-1 and J is TRBJ2-7; D could derive from TRBD1 or TRBD2 (6 bases each). Germline V gene sequence: CDR1 DFQATT, CDR2 SNEGSKA (reference sequence). This CDR3 spans 13 amino acids. Trimming removed 3 bases from V and 3 bases from J, with 12 bases in between.

The chain carries TRBV2 and TRBJ2-3, with a tentative D call TRBD1 (5 bases). V was shortened by 3 bases and J by 4 bases, with 11 bases between the two germline ends. Germline V CDR1 and CDR2: SNHLY, FYNNEI. There are 14 residues in the CDR3. As DNA, the CDR3 is TGTGCCAGCAGTGATCACCTAGGGGCAGATACGCAGTATTTT. Amino acids: CASSDHLGADTQYF.

As for this clonotype: A much larger clone lies one base from this, so it may be a read error. This chain uses TRBV7-2 with TRBJ2-5, with unresolved D. V gave up 5 bases and J gave up 6 bases, with 10 bases separating them. The germline V gene has CDR1 SGHTA and CDR2 FQGNSA. This CDR3 has 12 residues. The CDR3 DNA is TGTGCCAGCAGCCACGACACAAAGACCCAGTACTTC. Its translation: CASSHDTKTQYF.

The gene calls are TRBV6-2 or TRBV6-3 and TRBJ2-2; 9 bases fit TRBD2. The germline gives CDR1 MNHEY, CDR2 SVGEGT. V was pared by 0 bases and J by 2 bases, with 4 bases of the junction left unmatched. This CDR3 has 17 residues. DNA of the CDR3: TGTGCCAGCAGTTACTCGAGGCTAGCGGGAAACACCGGGGAGCTGTTTTTT. Translated, it gives CASSYSRLAGNTGELFF.

This clonotype was seen more than once but under ten times. The chain combines TRBV29-1 with TRBJ2-1; D gene ambiguous. CDR3 length: 16 amino acids. Germline V gene data show CDR1 as SQVTM and CDR2 as ANQGSEA. V shed 2 bases and J shed 3 bases, with 17 bases lying between them. The CDR3 nucleotides read TGCAGCGTTGAAATAGAGAAGAGAGCTTACTACAATGAGCAGTTCTTC. It is translated as CSVEIEKRAYYNEQFF.

This clonotype turned up a few times. The rearrangement joins TRBV3-1 to TRBJ2-3; no firm D call. Germline CDR1 LGHDT, CDR2 YNNKEL (reference sequence). V lost 1 base and J 4 bases, leaving 6 bases between the germline ends. The CDR3 is made up of 13 amino acids. The CDR3 DNA reads as TGTGCCAGCAGCCAAGGATCAGCAGATACGCAGTATTTT. Translated, it gives CASSQGSADTQYF.

This clonotype was seen a few times. The chain uses TRBV4-2 and TRBJ2-3; 8 positions agree with TRBD2. The germline V gene has CDR1 LGHNA and CDR2 YNFKEQ. The ends lost 2 bases at V and 2 bases at J; junction bases unmatched: 9. The CDR3 runs to 17 residues. The CDR3: CASSQQAGELSTDTQYF. In DNA, the CDR3 is TGTGCCAGCAGCCAACAAGCGGGAGAATTGTCCACAGATACGCAGTATTTT.